Below are 8 T cell receptor beta chains sequenced from a single sample in a study of cytomegalovirus exposure and HLA in healthy donors. Clones were sequenced by immunoSEQ multiplex PCR, and TCRdb holds only the in-frame ones, with some missing. This sample carries approximately 280,000 clones, roughly 90% of them seen once, and the ten largest clones take around 0.92%. Material: PBMCs. These receptor sequences come from a woman in her late teens or twenties in good health and CMV-seronegative.

V is TRBV9 and J is TRBJ2-2, with TRBD1 matching over 7 bases. The CDR3 length is 15 residues. V trimming: 0 bases; J trimming: 4 bases; junction bases outside the gene matches: 3. Germline V gene sequence: CDR1 SGDLS, CDR2 YYNGEE. The CDR3 DNA reads TGTGCCAGCAGCGTAGTGGCAGGGGGCACCGGGGAGCTGTTTTTT. Its protein product is CASSVVAGGTGELFF.

V is TRBV12-5 and J is TRBJ2-1; D might be TRBD2 (5 bases). The CDR3 runs 16 residues. Germline V gives CDR1 LGHNT, CDR2 FRNRAP. The V gene lost 3 bases and the J gene lost 5 bases, with 17 bases spanning the gap. The CDR3 is CASGFFPPREDNEQFF. In DNA form, the CDR3 reads TGTGCTAGTGGTTTTTTCCCCCCCCGGGAAGACAATGAGCAGTTCTTC. Drawing the rest from reference TRBV12-5 and TRBJ2-1, the complete variable domain is DARVTQTPRHKVTEMGQEVTMRCQPILGHNTVFWYRQTMMQGLELLAYFRNRAPLDDSGMPKDRFSAEMPDATLATLKIQPSEPRDSAVYFCASGFFPPREDNEQFFGPGTRLTVL.

The V call is TRBV6-4, the J call TRBJ2-1; 7 bases are a match to TRBD2. V dropped 4 bases and J dropped 3; count of bases not matched to a gene: 12. In germline, CDR1 is MRHNA, CDR2 SNTAGT. This CDR3 is 17 amino acids long. CDR3: CASSASEREDGYNEQFF. The CDR3 DNA reads TGTGCCAGCAGTGCTTCGGAGCGGGAAGATGGCTACAATGAGCAGTTCTTC.

V usage is TRBV7-2 and J usage is TRBJ2-7; a weak D match, TRBD1 (5 bases). V was trimmed by 2 bases and J by 9 bases, leaving 23 bases between them. Germline V lookup: CDR1 SGHTA, CDR2 FQGNSA. The CDR3 covers 16 residues. CDR3 nucleotide sequence: TGTGCCAGCAGCTTACAGTCATCCGAGACGAGGACAAGGCAGTACTTC. Translated: CASSLQSSETRTRQYF.

The chain couples TRBV5-1 to TRBJ1-5, with 7 bases lining up with TRBD1. The V and J ends lost 3 bases and 0 bases, in that order; junction bases with no gene match: 3. The CDR3 is 15 amino acids. CDR1 and CDR2 from the germline V gene are SGHRS and YFSETQ. The CDR3 DNA follows: TGCGCCAGCAGCTCGACAGGGAATAGCAATCAGCCCCAGCATTTT. Translation gives CASSSTGNSNQPQHF.

The V and J genes are TRBV5-6 and TRBJ1-3; tentatively, D is TRBD1 (6 bases). The CDR3 totals 14 residues. Trimming took off 2 bases at V and 5 bases at J, with 11 bases between the two ends. Germline values: CDR1 SGHDT, CDR2 YYEEEE. The DNA for the CDR3 is TGTGCCAGCAGCTTTTCAGGGGCCCGAAACACCATATATTTT. It yields the protein CASSFSGARNTIYF. The complete variable domain, with remaining parts taken from reference TRBV5-6 and TRBJ1-3, reads DAGVTQSPTHLIKTRGQQVTLRCSPKSGHDTVSWYQQALGQGPQFIFQYYEEEERQRGNFPDRFSGHQFPNYSSELNVNALLLGDSALYLCASSFSGARNTIYFGEGSWLTVV.

The chain links TRBV5-1 to TRBJ2-7, with D tentatively TRBD1 (5 bases). Trimming pared 0 bases from V and 4 bases from J, leaving 8 bases between. From germline, CDR1 is SGHRS and CDR2 YFSETQ. This CDR3 has 13 residues. The CDR3: CASSLGQNYEQYF. The CDR3 DNA reads as TGCGCCAGCAGCTTGGGACAGAATTACGAGCAGTACTTC.

V usage is TRBV25-1 and J usage is TRBJ1-1; D gene ambiguous. This CDR3 is built from 12 residues. Trimming took 3 bases from V and 10 from J, leaving 12 bases between them. Per the germline V gene, CDR1 is MGHDK and CDR2 is SYGVNS. CDR3 nucleotide sequence: TGTGCCAGCAGTGACTCGGCGGGTCGAGCTTTCTTT. This encodes CASSDSAGRAFF.